The TCR beta chain under discussion was sequenced for a study of T cell responses to AZD1222 COVID-19 vaccine. TCRdb's copy holds only in-frame clones and misses some; the assay was immunoSEQ multiplex PCR. The sample records about 160,000 clones, 80% to 90% being singletons. Germline CDR1 and CDR2: MNHEY and SVGAGI. The germline V and J ends were trimmed by 2 bases and 2 bases, with 15 bases remaining between them. This CDR3 region has 16 residues. Points on this clone: What it recognizes is unknown.

Study outcomes and limitations: In all cases, repertoires were sampled only after the peak T cell response. White British ancestry dominated among donors, who included more females, and clonal diversity was possibly underestimated.

This chain uses TRBV6-5 with TRBJ1-2; D may be TRBD1 (5 bases). Material: peripheral blood, obtained on day 0 of AZD1222 vaccination. The sequence derives from an adult in good health. This CDR3 is CASSYTIPGRNYGYTF. The CDR3 DNA reads as TGTGCCAGCAGTTACACTATTCCGGGACGAAACTATGGCTACACCTTC.